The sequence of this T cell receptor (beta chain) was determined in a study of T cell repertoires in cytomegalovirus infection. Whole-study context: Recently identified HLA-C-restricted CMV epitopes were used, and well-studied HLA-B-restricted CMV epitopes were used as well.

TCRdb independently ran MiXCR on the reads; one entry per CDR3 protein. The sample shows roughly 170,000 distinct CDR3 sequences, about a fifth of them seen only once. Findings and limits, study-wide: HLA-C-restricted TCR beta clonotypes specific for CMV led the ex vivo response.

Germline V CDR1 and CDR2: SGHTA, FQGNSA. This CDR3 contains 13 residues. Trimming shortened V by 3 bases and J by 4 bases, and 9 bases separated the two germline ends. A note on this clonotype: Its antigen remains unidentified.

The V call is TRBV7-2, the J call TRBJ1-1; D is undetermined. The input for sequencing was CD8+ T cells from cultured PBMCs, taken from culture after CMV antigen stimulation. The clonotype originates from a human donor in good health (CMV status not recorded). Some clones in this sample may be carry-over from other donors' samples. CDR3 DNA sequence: TGTGCCAGCAGCTTTAGAGAGGGCACTGAAGCTTTCTTT. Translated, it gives CASSFREGTEAFF.